This TCR beta chain was identified in a study of T cells in Graves' hyperthyroidism and ophthalmopathy. This clonotype has a handful of counts. Germline-derived CDR1 and CDR2 are SNHLY and FYNNEI. Trimming at V came to 5 bases and at J to 6 bases, leaving 6 bases not matched to a gene. This CDR3 is 13 amino acids long. Amplification targeted TCR beta CDR3 regions from RNA transcripts. HTBI primers were used for first-round RT-PCR of the TCR CDR3. TCRdb passed the multiplex PCR reads through MiXCR, listing each CDR3 protein once. The sample shows 750,000 to 900,000 distinct CDR3 sequences, 38% of them seen only once.

The chain is built from TRBV2 and TRBJ2-7; TRBD2 aligns across 8 bases. This sequence originates from a man between 18 and 29 years old with Graves' hyperthyroidism. The sample comprised blood. The CDR3 nucleotides are TGTGCCAGCAGTTCGGGACTAGAGAGCGAGCAGTACTTC. Translated: CASSSGLESEQYF.